The 18 T cell receptor beta chains reported below all come from one sample, sequenced in a study of blood T cell repertoires in COVID-19. Libraries were prepared by immunoSEQ multiplex PCR; TCRdb keeps only in-frame clonotypes and omits some of them. This sample has 200,000 or so clones, with about nine tenths found just once. Sequenced sample: peripheral blood. The receptors derive from a woman aged 60 to 75 with acute or convalescent COVID-19.

The chain is built from TRBV4-1 and TRBJ1-2; 7 positions agree with TRBD1. The CDR3 runs to 14 residues. Germline V gene sequence: CDR1 MGHRA, CDR2 YSYEKL. V lost 0 bases, J lost 8 bases, and 6 bases stayed unmatched. The CDR3: CASSQDYRGEGYTF. The CDR3 DNA reads as TGCGCCAGCAGCCAAGATTACAGGGGAGAGGGCTACACCTTC.

The chain couples TRBV7-2 to TRBJ2-5; D is undetermined. CDR3 size: 14 residues. Trimming removed 5 bases at V and 0 bases at J, with 10 bases between. Germline V gene sequence: CDR1 SGHTA, CDR2 FQGNSA. CDR3 DNA: TGTGCCAGCAGCAACCCCCCTAACCAAGAGACCCAGTACTTC. Translating gives CASSNPPNQETQYF. Using reference TRBV7-2 and TRBJ2-5 for the parts outside the CDR3, the full variable domain is GAGVSQSPSNKVTEKGKDVELRCDPISGHTALYWYRQSLGQGLEFLIYFQGNSAPDKSGLPSDRFSAERTGGSVSTLTIQRTQQEDSAVYLCASSNPPNQETQYFGPGTRLLVL.

This chain joins TRBV5-1 and TRBJ2-1; 13 bases are shared with TRBD2. Germline CDR1 and CDR2: SGHRS and YFSETQ. The junction had 8 bases not matched to a gene; V was cut back by 1 base and J by 10 bases. The CDR3 is 16 amino acids. Here the CDR3 reads CASSLYGTSGEEEQFF. In nucleotides, the CDR3 is TGCGCCAGCAGCTTGTATGGGACTAGCGGGGAGGAGGAGCAGTTCTTC.

The genes are TRBV6-1 and TRBJ2-7; D may be TRBD1 (6 bases). Trimming removed 5 bases from V and 2 bases from J, with 13 bases in between. The V gene's germline CDR1 is MNHNS and CDR2 SASEGT. The CDR3 runs 14 residues. CDR3 protein: CASSSQGNPYEQYF. As DNA, the CDR3 is TGTGCCAGCAGTTCTCAGGGGAATCCCTACGAGCAGTACTTC.

The chain employs TRBV4-2 and TRBJ1-1, with D perhaps matching TRBD1 (6 bases). Trimming left V 1 base short and J 1 base short, with 13 bases between. The CDR3 runs 16 residues. CDR1 and CDR2 from the germline V gene are LGHNA and YNFKEQ. CDR3 protein: CASSQVLTGRNTEAFF. CDR3 DNA sequence: TGTGCCAGCAGCCAAGTTTTAACAGGGAGGAACACTGAAGCTTTCTTT.

V is TRBV6-4 and J is TRBJ1-3; D not resolved. The germline CDR1 and CDR2 sequences are MRHNA and SNTAGT. Trimming pared 2 bases from V and 1 base from J, leaving 9 bases between. This CDR3 is 15 amino acids long. CDR3 sequence reads: CASSDDTQSGNTIYF. For the CDR3, the DNA is TGTGCCAGCAGTGACGATACACAATCTGGAAACACCATATATTTT.

The chain couples TRBV5-6 to TRBJ1-6, with a possible D match to TRBD1 (5 bases). CDR1 is SGHDT, CDR2 YYEEEE, per germline. The CDR3 spans 14 residues. V lost 4 bases, J lost 9 bases, and 14 bases lay in between. The CDR3 loop is CASSTPGDSSPLHF. In DNA form, the CDR3 reads TGTGCCAGCAGCACCCCGGGGGACTCTTCACCCCTCCACTTT.

The V and J genes are TRBV7-9 and TRBJ1-2; D is unclear. The CDR3 sequence is 14 residues long. V gave up 4 bases and J gave up 1 base, with 10 bases separating them. CDR1 SEHNR and CDR2 FQNEAQ come from the germline V gene (reference sequence). Written as DNA, the CDR3 is TGTGCCAGCAGCTCCGGCGGTGGTAACTATGGCTACACCTTC. Protein sequence: CASSSGGGNYGYTF. Combining the CDR3 with reference TRBV7-9 and TRBJ1-2 gives the whole variable domain DTGVSQNPRHKITKRGQNVTFRCDPISEHNRLYWYRQTLGQGPEFLTYFQNEAQLEKSRLLSDRFSAERPKGSFSTLEIQRTEQGDSAMYLCASSSGGGNYGYTFGSGTRLTVV.

CDR3 sequence (DNA): TGTGCCACCAGCAGAGCTAGCGGGGGCTCAGATACGCAGTATTTT. Amino acid sequence: CATSRASGGSDTQYF. The chain has TRBV15 and TRBJ2-3; 10 nucleotides line up with TRBD2. The V gene end was trimmed by 1 base and the J gene end by 4 bases; junction bases not matched to a gene: 2. The CDR3 has 15 amino acids. The germline gives CDR1 LNHNV, CDR2 YYDKDF (reference sequence).

This chain uses TRBV5-5 with TRBJ2-2; TRBD2 might be the D (5 bases). The V end lost 1 base, the J end lost 0 bases, and 7 bases lay between the germline ends. This CDR3 comprises 15 residues. From germline, CDR1 is SGHKS and CDR2 YYEKEE (reference sequence). CDR3 protein: CASSLKGANTGELFF. CDR3 DNA: TGTGCCAGCAGCTTGAAGGGAGCGAACACCGGGGAGCTGTTTTTT.

The chain carries TRBV27 and TRBJ2-7; maybe TRBD2 (5 bases). Trimming shortened V by 2 bases and J by 2 bases, and 10 bases separated the two germline ends. Germline loops: CDR1 MNHEY, CDR2 SMNVEV (reference sequence). This CDR3 has 14 amino acids. CDR3 residues: CASSLSRRAYEQYF. CDR3 nucleotides: TGTGCCAGCAGTTTAAGCAGGCGGGCCTACGAGCAGTACTTC.

The rearrangement uses TRBV28 and TRBJ1-3; D possibly corresponds to TRBD1 (5 bases). CDR1 and CDR2 from the germline V gene are MDHEN and SYDVKM. Trimming stripped 6 bases from V and 0 bases from J, with 12 bases between. The CDR3 is 15 residues long. CDR3 amino acids: CASSPDTSSGNTIYF. As DNA, the CDR3 is TGTGCCAGCAGCCCGGACACCAGCTCTGGAAACACCATATATTTT.

The chain couples TRBV30 to TRBJ1-1; the match to TRBD1 covers 12 bases. Germline assignment: CDR1 GTSNPN and CDR2 SVGIG (reference sequence). The V segment lost 3 bases and the J segment 9 bases; nucleotides outside the gene matches: 5. The CDR3 is 13 amino acids. DNA for the CDR3: TGTGCCTGGAGCCAGGGGACAGGGGGCAAAGCTTTCTTT. It translates to CAWSQGTGGKAFF.

The rearrangement joins TRBV14 to TRBJ2-7; 11 bases are a match to TRBD2. V lost 10 bases and J lost 2; bases outside the gene matches: 4. Germline CDR1 is SGHDN and CDR2 is FVKESK. CDR3 length equals 13 residues. CDR3 residues: CATGLAGTYEQYF. CDR3 DNA sequence: TGTGCCACCGGACTAGCGGGTACCTACGAGCAGTACTTC.

The gene calls are TRBV7-2 and TRBJ1-2; D gene unclear. Germline CDR1 and CDR2: SGHTA and FQGNSA. V shed 5 bases and J shed 6 bases, with 10 bases lying between them. CDR3 length equals 12 residues. The CDR3 DNA sequence: TGTGCCAGCAGCCTACTCGGGAATGGCTACACCTTC. Translation: CASSLLGNGYTF.

The CDR3 nucleotides read TGTGCCAGCAGCCCCCGAGGGGAGGGCGAAAACAATGAGCAGTTCTTC. It translates to CASSPRGEGENNEQFF. This rearrangement joins TRBV11-3 to TRBJ2-1; TRBD2 aligns across 7 bases. Germline trimming cut 5 bases from V and 5 bases from J; bases unmatched to any gene: 12. Germline assignment: CDR1 SGHNT and CDR2 YENEEA. The CDR3 extends over 16 amino acids.

V usage is TRBV5-6 and J usage is TRBJ1-6; D is unclear. V shed 0 bases and J shed 6 bases, with 13 bases lying between them. The germline V gene encodes CDR1 SGHDT and CDR2 YYEEEE. This CDR3 region has 16 residues. The CDR3: CASSLGATRLNSPLHF. The CDR3 DNA reads TGTGCCAGCAGCTTGGGGGCCACTAGACTTAATTCACCCCTCCACTTT.

The chain combines TRBV5-5 with TRBJ1-1; D is unresolved. Trimming took off 2 bases at V and 8 bases at J, with 19 bases between the two ends. Germline-derived CDR1 and CDR2 are SGHKS and YYEKEE (reference sequence). This CDR3 comprises 15 residues. The CDR3 DNA follows: TGTGCCAGCAGCTTTTCGGCGGGGATGTTGACCGAAGCTTTCTTT. It codes for CASSFSAGMLTEAFF.